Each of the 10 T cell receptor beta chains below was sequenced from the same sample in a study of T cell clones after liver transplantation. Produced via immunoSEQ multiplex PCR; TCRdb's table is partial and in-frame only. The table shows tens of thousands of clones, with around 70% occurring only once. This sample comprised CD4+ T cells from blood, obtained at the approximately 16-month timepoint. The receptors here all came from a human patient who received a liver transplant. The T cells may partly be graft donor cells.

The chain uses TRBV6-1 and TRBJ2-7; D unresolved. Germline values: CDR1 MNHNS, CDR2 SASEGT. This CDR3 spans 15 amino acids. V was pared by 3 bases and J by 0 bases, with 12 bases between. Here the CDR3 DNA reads TGTGCCAGCAGTGACCCGGGCAGCCTCTCCTACGAGCAGTACTTC. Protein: CASSDPGSLSYEQYF.

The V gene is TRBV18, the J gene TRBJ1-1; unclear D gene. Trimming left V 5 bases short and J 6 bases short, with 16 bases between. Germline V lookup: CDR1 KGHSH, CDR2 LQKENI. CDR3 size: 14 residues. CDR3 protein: CASSASATLAEAFF. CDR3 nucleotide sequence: TGTGCCAGCTCAGCCTCGGCCACGCTCGCTGAAGCTTTCTTT.

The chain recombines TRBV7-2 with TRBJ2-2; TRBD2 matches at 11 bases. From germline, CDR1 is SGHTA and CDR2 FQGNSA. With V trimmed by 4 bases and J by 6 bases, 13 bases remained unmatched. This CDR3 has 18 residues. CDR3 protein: CASSSRGGASGRSGELFF. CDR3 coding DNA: TGTGCCAGCAGCTCCCGTGGGGGGGCTAGCGGGAGGTCCGGGGAGCTGTTTTTT.

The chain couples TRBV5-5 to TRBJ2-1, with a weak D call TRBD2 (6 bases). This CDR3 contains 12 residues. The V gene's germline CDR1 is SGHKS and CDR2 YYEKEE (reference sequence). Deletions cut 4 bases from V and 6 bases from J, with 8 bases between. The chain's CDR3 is CASSPTSNEQFF. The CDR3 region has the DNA TGTGCCAGCAGCCCGACTAGCAATGAGCAGTTCTTC.

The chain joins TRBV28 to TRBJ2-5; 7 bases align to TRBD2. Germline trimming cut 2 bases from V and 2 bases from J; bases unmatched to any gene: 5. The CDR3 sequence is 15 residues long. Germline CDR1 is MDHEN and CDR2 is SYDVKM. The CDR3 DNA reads TGTGCCAGCAGTTTAGTGAGGGGAGGGCAAGAGACCCAGTACTTC. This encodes CASSLVRGGQETQYF.

The CDR3, as DNA: TGTGCCAGCAGTTACTCCGGGACAGGGGGAGCCGGGGAGCTGTTTTTT. Protein: CASSYSGTGGAGELFF. The V gene is TRBV6-5, the J gene TRBJ2-2; 11 bases map to TRBD1. Trimming cost V 0 bases and J 6 bases; bases outside gene matches: 3. In germline, CDR1 is MNHEY, CDR2 SVGAGI. The CDR3 is made up of 16 amino acids.

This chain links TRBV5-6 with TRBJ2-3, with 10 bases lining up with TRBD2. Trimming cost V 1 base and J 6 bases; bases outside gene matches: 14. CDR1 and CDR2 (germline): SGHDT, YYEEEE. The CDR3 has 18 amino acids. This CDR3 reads CASSLFSGGPPEWDTQYF. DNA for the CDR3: TGTGCCAGCAGCTTGTTTAGCGGGGGGCCCCCTGAGTGGGATACGCAGTATTTT.

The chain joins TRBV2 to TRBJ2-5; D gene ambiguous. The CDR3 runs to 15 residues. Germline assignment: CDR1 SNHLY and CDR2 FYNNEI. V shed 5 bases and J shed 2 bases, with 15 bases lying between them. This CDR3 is CASSQDQIRQETQYF. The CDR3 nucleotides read TGTGCCAGCAGTCAGGACCAGATCCGACAAGAGACCCAGTACTTC.

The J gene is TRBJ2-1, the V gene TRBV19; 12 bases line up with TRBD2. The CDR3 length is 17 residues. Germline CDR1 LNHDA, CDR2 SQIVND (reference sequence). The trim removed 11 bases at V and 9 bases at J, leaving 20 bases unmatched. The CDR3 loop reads CAAGVERLAGVRGEQFF. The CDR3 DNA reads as TGTGCCGCTGGGGTAGAGCGACTAGCGGGAGTTCGGGGTGAGCAGTTCTTC.

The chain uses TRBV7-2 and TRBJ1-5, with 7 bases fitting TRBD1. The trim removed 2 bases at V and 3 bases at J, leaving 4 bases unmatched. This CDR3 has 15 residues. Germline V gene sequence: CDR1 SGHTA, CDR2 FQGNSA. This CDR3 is CASSLRGLDNQPQHF. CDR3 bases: TGTGCCAGCAGCTTAAGGGGGCTTGACAATCAGCCCCAGCATTTT.